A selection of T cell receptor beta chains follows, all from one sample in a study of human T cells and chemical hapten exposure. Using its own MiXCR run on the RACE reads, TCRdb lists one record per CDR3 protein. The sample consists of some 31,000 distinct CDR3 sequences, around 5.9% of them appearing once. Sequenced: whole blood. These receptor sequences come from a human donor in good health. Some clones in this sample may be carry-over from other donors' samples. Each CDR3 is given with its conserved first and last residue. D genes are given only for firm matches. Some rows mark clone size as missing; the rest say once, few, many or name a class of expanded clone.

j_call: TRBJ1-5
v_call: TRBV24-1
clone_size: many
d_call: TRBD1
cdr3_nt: TGTGCCACCAGTGATTTTTCAGGACAGGGCAGACAGCCCCAGCATTTT
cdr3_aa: CATSDFSGQGRQPQHF

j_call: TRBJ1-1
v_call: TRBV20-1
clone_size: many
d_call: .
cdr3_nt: TGCAGTGCTATCCGGACAGCGCAAGCTTTCTTT
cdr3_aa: CSAIRTAQAFF

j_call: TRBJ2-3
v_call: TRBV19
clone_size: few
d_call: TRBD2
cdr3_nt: TGTGCCAGTAGCCAGCGGGAGAGTCGTCCATCAGATACGCAGTATTTT
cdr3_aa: CASSQRESRPSDTQYF

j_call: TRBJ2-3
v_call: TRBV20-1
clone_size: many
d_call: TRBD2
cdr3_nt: TGCAGTGCTAGGAGCCCGAATAGCGGGGGTTCAGATACGCAGTATTTT
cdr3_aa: CSARSPNSGGSDTQYF

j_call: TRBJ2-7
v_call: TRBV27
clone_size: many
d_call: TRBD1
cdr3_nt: TGTGCCAGCAGTTTAACCTCCCCGGACAGGTCCTACGAGCAGTACTTC
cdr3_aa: CASSLTSPDRSYEQYF

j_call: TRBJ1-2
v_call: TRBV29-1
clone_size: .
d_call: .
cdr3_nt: TGCAGCGTTGGAGCAGCCTCCTATGGCTACACCTTC
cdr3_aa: CSVGAASYGYTF

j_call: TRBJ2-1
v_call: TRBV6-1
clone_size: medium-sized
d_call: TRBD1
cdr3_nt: TGTGCCAGCAGTGAAGCGGGACAGCCTTACAATGAGCAGTTCTTC
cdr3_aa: CASSEAGQPYNEQFF

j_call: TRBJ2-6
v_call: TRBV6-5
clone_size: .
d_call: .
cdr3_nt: TGTGCCAGCAGTTACTCGTCCGGGGCCGCGGGAGGGGCCAACGTCCTGACTTTC
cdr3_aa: CASSYSSGAAGGANVLTF

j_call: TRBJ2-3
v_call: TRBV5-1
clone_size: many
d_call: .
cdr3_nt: TGCGCCAGCAGCTTACCGGACAGCACAGATACGCAGTATTTT
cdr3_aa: CASSLPDSTDTQYF

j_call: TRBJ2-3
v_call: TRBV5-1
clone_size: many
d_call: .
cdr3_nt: TGCGCCAGCAGCTTGGGCGGAAAGACAGATACGCAGTATTTT
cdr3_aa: CASSLGGKTDTQYF

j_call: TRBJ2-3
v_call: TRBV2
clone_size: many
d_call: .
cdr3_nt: TGTGCCAGCGGGTACTCGCTAGATACGCAGTATTTT
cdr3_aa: CASGYSLDTQYF

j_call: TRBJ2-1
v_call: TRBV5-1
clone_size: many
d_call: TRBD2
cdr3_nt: TGCGCCAGCAGCTTGGAAGCGGGAGCCTACAATGAGCAGTTCTTC
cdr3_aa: CASSLEAGAYNEQFF

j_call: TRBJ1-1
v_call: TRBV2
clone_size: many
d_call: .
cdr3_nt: TGTGCCAGCAGAGGTGACCTGAACACTGAAGCTTTCTTT
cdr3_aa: CASRGDLNTEAFF

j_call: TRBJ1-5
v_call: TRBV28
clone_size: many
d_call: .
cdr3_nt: TGTGCCAGCGTTCAGGGTCTGGGTCAGCCCCAGCATTTT
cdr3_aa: CASVQGLGQPQHF

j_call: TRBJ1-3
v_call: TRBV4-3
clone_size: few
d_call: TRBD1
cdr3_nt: TGCGCCAGCAGCCAAGTAGGGACAGTCTCTGGAAACACCATATATTTT
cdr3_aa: CASSQVGTVSGNTIYF

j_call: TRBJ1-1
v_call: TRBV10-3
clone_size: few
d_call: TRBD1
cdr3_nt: TGTGCCATCAGTGAACGGTTGGGGACAGGGGACACTGAAGCTTTCTTT
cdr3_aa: CAISERLGTGDTEAFF

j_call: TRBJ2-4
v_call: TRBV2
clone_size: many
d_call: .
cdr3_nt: TGTGCCAGCAGTCAATCCACAGGTTTTTACTGGTACTTC
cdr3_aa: CASSQSTGFYWYF

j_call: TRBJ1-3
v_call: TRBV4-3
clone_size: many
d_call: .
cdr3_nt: TGCGCCAGCAGCCAAGTTTCCGGAAACACCATATATTTT
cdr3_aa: CASSQVSGNTIYF

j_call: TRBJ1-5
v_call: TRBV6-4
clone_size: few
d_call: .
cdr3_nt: TGTGCCAGCAGTCATACAGGGACCGATCAGCCCCAGCATTTT
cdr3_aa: CASSHTGTDQPQHF

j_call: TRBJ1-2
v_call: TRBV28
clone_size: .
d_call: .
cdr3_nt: TGTGCCAGCAGTTTCCCCCTGCATTATACTCACTATGGCTACACCTTC
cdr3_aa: CASSFPLHYTHYGYTF

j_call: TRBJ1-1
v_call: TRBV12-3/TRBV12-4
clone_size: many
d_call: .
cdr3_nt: TGTGCCAGCAGTACCCACCCGGGGTCGGGTGTTACTGAAGCTTTCTTT
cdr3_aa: CASSTHPGSGVTEAFF

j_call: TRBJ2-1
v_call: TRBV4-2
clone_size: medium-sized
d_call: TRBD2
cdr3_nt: TGTGCCAGCAGCCAAGCGACTAGCGGAGCTTACAATGAGCAGTTCTTC
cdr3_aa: CASSQATSGAYNEQFF

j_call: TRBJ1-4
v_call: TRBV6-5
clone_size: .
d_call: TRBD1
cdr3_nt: TGTGCCAGCAGTGCCGACAGGGTGAATGAAAAACTGTTTTTT
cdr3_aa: CASSADRVNEKLFF

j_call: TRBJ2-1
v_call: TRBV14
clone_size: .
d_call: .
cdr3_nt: TGTGCCAGCAGCCAAGAACCCCCCCCTAGTTACTACAATGAGCAGTTCTTC
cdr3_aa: CASSQEPPPSYYNEQFF

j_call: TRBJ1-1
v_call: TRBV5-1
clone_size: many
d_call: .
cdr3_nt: TGCGCCAGCAGCTTTGGGGGGGACACTGAAGCTTTCTTT
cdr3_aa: CASSFGGDTEAFF

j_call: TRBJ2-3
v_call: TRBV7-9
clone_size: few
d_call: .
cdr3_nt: TGTGCCAGCAGCCCCCGAAGCGGTCTAGCGCTAACAGATACGCAGTATTTT
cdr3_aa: CASSPRSGLALTDTQYF

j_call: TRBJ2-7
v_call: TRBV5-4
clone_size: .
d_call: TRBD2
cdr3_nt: TGTGCCAGCAGCCGGACTAGCGGGTCCTACGAGCAGTACTTC
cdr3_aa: CASSRTSGSYEQYF

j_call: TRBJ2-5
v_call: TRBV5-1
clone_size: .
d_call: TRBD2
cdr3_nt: TGCGCCAGCAGCTTGGGGAGCGGGGGCCTACAAGAGACCCAGTACTTC
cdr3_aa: CASSLGSGGLQETQYF

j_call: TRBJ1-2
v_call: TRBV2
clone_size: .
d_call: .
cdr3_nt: TGTGCCAGCAGTCCCGTAAGGCAGCCGACTAGCTCCACCTTC
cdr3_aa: CASSPVRQPTSSTF

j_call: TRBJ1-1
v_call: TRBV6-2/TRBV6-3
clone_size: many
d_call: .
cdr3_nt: TGTGCCAGCAGTTACTCGAGCTTTCGGAGGGAGGATACTGAAGCTTTCTTT
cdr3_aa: CASSYSSFRREDTEAFF

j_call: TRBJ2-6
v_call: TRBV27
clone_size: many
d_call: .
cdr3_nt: TGTGCCAGCAGTTTATACGGGAATTCTGGGGCCAACGTCCTGACTTTC
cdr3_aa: CASSLYGNSGANVLTF